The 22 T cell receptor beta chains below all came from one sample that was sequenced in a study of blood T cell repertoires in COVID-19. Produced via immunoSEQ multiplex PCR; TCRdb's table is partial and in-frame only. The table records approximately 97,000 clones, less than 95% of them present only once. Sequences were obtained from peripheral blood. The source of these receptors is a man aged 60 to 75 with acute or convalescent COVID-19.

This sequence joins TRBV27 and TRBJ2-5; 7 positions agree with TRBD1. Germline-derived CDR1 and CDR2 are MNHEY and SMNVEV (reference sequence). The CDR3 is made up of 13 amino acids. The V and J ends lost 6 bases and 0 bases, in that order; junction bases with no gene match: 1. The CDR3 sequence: CASRQGYQETQYF. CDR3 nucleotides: TGTGCCAGCAGACAGGGGTACCAAGAGACCCAGTACTTC.

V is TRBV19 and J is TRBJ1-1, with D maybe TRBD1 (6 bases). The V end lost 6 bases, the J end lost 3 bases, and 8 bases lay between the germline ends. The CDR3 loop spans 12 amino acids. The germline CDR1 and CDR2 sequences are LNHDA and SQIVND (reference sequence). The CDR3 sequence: CASRTGHTEAFF. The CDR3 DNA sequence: TGTGCCAGTAGAACAGGGCACACTGAAGCTTTCTTT.

CDR3 protein: CASSSGTRASNEQFF. CDR3 sequence (DNA): TGTGCCAGCAGCTCCGGGACTAGGGCTTCCAATGAGCAGTTCTTC. V gene TRBV7-9 combines with J gene TRBJ2-1; TRBD2 aligns across 8 bases. With V trimmed by 4 bases and J by 6 bases, 8 bases remained unmatched. Looked up from germline, CDR1 is SEHNR and CDR2 is FQNEAQ (reference sequence). The CDR3 runs 15 residues.

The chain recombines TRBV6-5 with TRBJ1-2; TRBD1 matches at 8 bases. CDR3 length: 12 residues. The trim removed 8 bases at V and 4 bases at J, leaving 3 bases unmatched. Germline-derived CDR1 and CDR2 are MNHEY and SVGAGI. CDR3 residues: CASGQGGYGYTF. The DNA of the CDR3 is TGTGCCAGCGGACAGGGCGGCTATGGCTACACCTTC.

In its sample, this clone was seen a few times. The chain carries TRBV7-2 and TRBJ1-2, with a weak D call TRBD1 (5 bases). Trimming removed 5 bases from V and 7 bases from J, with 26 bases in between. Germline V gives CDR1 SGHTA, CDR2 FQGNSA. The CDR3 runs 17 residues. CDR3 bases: TGTGCCAGCAGCCCGGCATTCCAGGGCCTCAACTCCGGTGGCTACACCTTC. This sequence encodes CASSPAFQGLNSGGYTF.

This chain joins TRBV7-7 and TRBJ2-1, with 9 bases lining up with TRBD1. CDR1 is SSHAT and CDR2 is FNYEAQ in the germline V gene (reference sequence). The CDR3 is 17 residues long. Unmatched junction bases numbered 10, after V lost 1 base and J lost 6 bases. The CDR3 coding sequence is TGTGCCAGCAGCTTAGGAAGAACTACAGGGGGCGCCAATGAGCAGTTCTTC. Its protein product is CASSLGRTTGGANEQFF.

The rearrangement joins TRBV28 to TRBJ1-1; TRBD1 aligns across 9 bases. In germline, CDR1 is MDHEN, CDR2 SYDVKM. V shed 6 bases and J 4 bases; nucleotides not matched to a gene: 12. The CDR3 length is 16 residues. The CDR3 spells CASSSPGTGIVTEAFF. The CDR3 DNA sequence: TGTGCCAGCAGCAGTCCCGGGACAGGGATAGTCACTGAAGCTTTCTTT.

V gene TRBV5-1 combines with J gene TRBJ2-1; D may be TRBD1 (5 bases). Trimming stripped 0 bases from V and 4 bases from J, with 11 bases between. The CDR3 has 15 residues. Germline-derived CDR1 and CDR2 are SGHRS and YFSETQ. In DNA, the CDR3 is TGCGCCAGCAGCTTGGAGGGGCTCGGATACAATGAGCAGTTCTTC. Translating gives CASSLEGLGYNEQFF.

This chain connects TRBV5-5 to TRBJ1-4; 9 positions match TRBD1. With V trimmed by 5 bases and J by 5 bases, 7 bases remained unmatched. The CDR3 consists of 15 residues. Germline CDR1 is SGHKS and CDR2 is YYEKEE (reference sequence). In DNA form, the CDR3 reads TGTGCCAGCAGATATACCGGGACAGGGAATGAAAAACTGTTTTTT. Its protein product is CASRYTGTGNEKLFF.

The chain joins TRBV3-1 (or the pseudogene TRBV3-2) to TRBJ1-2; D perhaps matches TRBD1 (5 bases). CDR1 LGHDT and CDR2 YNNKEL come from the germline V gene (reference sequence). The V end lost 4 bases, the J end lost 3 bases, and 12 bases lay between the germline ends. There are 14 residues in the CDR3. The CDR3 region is CASSRARVDYGYTF. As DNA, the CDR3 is TGTGCCAGCAGCCGTGCCAGGGTGGACTATGGCTACACCTTC.

The CDR3 region has the DNA TGTGCCAGCGAACATAACTCCTACGAGCAGTACTTC. This gives the protein CASEHNSYEQYF. The rearrangement uses TRBV6-5 and TRBJ2-7; D unresolved. V dropped 8 bases and J dropped 0 bases, with 8 bases sitting between them. CDR1 is MNHEY, CDR2 SVGAGI, per germline. The CDR3 is made up of 12 amino acids.

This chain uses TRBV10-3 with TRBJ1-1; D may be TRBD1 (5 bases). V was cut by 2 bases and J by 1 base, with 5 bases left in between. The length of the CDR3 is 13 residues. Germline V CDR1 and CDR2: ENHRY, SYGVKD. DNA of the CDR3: TGTGCCATCAGTGAGGGACAGAACACTGAAGCTTTCTTT. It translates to CAISEGQNTEAFF.

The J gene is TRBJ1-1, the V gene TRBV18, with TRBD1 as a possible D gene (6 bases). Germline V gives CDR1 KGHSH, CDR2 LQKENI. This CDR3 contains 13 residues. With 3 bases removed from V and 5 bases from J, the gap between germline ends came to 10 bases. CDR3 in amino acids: CASSPERGTEAFF. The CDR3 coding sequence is TGTGCCAGCTCACCGGAGAGGGGGACTGAAGCTTTCTTT.

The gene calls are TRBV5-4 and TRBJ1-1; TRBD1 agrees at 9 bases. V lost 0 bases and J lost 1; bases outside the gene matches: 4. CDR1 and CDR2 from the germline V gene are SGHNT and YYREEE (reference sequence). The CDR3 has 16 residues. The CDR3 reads CASSLGVGQGNTEAFF. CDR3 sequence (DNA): TGTGCCAGCAGCTTGGGAGTGGGACAGGGGAACACTGAAGCTTTCTTT.

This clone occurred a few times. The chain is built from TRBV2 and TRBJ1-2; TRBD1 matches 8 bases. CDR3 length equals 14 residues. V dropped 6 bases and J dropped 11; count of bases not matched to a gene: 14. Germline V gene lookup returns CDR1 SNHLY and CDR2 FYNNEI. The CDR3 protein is CASSVTLSGQGYTF. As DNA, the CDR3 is TGTGCCAGCAGCGTCACCTTATCAGGACAGGGATACACCTTC.

CDR3 bases: TGTGCCAGCAGCCAAGAGACAGTCTACGAGCAGTACTTC. Protein: CASSQETVYEQYF. The chain joins TRBV3-1 (or the pseudogene TRBV3-2) to TRBJ2-7; tentative D call: TRBD1 (5 bases). V was clipped by 0 bases and J by 3 bases, with 6 bases between them. The length of the CDR3 is 13 residues. Germline V gives CDR1 LGHDT, CDR2 YNNKEL (reference sequence).

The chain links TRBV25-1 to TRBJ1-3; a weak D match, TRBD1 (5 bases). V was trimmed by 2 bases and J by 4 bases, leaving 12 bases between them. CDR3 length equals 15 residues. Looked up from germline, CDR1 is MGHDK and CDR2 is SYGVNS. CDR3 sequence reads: CASSEGREGGNTIYF. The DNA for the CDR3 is TGTGCCAGCAGTGAAGGCAGGGAGGGAGGAAACACCATATATTTT.

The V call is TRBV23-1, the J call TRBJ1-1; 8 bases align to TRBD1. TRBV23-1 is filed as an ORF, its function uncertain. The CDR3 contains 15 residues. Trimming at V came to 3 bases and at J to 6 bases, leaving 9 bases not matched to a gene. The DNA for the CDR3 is TGCGCCAGCAGTCACCCCGGACAGGGTAGTGCTGAAGCTTTCTTT. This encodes CASSHPGQGSAEAFF.

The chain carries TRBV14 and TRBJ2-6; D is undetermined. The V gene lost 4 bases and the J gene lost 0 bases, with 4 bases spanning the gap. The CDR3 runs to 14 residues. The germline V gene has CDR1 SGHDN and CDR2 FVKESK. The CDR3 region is CASSRSSGANVLTF. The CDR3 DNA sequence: TGTGCCAGCAGCCGGAGCTCTGGGGCCAACGTCCTGACTTTC.

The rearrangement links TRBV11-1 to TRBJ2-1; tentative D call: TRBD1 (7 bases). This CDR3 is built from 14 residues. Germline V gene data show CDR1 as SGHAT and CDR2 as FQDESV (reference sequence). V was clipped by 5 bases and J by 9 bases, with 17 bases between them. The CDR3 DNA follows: TGTGCCAGCAGCCCGACCAGGGGGGTGGGTGAGCAGTTCTTC. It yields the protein CASSPTRGVGEQFF.

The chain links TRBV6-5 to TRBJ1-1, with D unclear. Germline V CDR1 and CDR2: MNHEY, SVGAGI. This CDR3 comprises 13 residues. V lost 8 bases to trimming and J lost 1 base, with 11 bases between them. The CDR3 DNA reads TGTGCCAGCCGCTGGACTGGGAACACTGAAGCTTTCTTT. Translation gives CASRWTGNTEAFF.

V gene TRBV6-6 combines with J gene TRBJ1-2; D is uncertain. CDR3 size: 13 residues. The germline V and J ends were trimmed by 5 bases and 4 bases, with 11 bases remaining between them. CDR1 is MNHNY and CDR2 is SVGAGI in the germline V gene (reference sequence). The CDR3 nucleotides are TGTGCCAGCAGTAGAGACAATTCCTATGGCTACACCTTC. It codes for CASSRDNSYGYTF.